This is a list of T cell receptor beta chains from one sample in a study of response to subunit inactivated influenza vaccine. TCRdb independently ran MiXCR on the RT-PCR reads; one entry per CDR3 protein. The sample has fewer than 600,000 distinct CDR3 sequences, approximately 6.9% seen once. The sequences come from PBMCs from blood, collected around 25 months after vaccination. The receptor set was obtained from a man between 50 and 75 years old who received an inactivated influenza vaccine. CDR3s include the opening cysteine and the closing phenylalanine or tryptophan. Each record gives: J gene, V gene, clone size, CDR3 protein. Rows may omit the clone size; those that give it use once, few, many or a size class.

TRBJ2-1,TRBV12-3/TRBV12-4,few,CASKNYGGNEQFF
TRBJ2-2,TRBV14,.,CASSQVVGNTGELFF
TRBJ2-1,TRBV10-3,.,CAISDPRTSSVNEQFF
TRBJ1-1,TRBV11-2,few,CASRPIGGGEEAFF
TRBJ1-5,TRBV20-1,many,CSALAGASGNQPQHF
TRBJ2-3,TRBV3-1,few,CASSPLAGVPDTQYF
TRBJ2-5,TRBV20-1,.,CSARVASGGKTQYF
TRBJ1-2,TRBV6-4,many,CASTPEAGSYGYTF
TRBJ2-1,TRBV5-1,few,CASSPGQELALGHNEQFF
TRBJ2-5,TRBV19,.,CASSRMGTQYF
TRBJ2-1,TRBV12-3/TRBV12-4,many,CASSRQGSGEQFF
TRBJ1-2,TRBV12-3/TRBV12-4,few,CASSWTNYGYTF
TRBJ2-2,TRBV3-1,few,CASSQGSGTHTGELFF
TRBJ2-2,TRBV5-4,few,CASSPEGDTGELFF
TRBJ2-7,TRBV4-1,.,CASSQEPGTRVPYEQYF
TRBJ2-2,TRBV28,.,CASSLWLAGVGELFF
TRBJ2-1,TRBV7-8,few,CASSPDAGFRNEQFF
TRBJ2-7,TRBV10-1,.,CASNDGGKSYEQYF
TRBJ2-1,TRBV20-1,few,CRPGTGGMSEQFF
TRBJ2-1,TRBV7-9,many,CASSRQGRISYNEQFF
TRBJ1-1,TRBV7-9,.,CAGEWGEAFF
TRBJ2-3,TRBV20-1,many,CSAPRTSGSTDTQYF
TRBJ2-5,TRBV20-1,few,CSASVGAVETQYF
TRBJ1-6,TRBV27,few,CASSDRQGPGPLHF
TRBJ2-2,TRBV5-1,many,CASSPTERTGGFAGELFF
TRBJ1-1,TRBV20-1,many,CSARDQASGGEAFF
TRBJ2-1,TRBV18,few,CASSPSYESSYNEQFF
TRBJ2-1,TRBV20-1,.,CCARALGGSLSYNEQFF
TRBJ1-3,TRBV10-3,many,CAISESTGGSGNTIYF
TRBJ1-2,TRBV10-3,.,CATLGGQGYGYTF
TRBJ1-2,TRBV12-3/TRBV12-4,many,CASRPGTGSLVYGYTF
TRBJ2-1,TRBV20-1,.,CSAQSPGAANEQFF
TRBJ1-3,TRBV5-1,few,CASSLEDRAGNTIYF
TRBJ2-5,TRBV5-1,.,CASMGQISPQETQYF
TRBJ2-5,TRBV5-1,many,CASRGEETQYF
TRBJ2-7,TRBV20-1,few,CSARGGRHASYEQYF
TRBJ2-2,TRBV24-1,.,CATSDWTGASRELFF
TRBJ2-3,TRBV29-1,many,CSVAQGASIDTQYF
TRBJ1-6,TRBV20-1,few,CSAPTSGSPLHF
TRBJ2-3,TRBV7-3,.,CASSLLVQDTQYF
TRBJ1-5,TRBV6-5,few,CASTSLRGGRPQHF
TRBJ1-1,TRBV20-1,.,CSARALQGAAAEAFF
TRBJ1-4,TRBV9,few,CASSVRSDPLTNEKLFF
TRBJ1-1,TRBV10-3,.,CAIRDRDTEAFF
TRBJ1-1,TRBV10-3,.,CAITPGQGKTEAFF
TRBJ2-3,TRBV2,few,CASRKSRGSTDTQYF
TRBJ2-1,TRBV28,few,CASRYTGTGGRNEQFF
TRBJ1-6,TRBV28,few,CASSSQRRGYNSPLHF